These 19 T cell receptor beta chains were all obtained from the same sample, sequenced in a study of T cells in Graves' hyperthyroidism and ophthalmopathy (dated by TCRdb to about 2019). The library relied on multiplex PCR. TCRdb names Illumina HiSeq 2000 as the instrument used. The TCR beta CDR3 regions were amplified from the RNA transcripts. The first round of RT-PCR for the TCR CDR3 was performed with the HTBI primer set and the Qiagen OneStep RT-PCR kit. The public reads were reanalyzed by TCRdb: fastp trimming at Q25, MiXCR alignment, in-frame beta chains only. Rows merge per CDR3 protein into single entries with the most common DNA and genes. This sample holds approximately 370,000 distinct CDR3 sequences; about 18% were observed only once. Roughly 35% of the sample is held by the ten biggest clonotypes. Sequences were obtained from blood. The receptors were sampled from a woman in her twenties or thirties with Graves' hyperthyroidism that later progressed to Graves' ophthalmopathy.

The chain recombines TRBV11-3 with TRBJ2-2, with D possibly being TRBD1 (5 bases). CDR1 is SGHNT, CDR2 YENEEA, per germline. CDR3 length equals 21 residues. The ends were cut back, 5 bases at V and 1 base at J, with 29 bases in the middle. CDR3 loop: CASSAHVGQGAALLNTGELFF. The CDR3 DNA reads as TGTGCCAGCAGCGCCCATGTTGGGCAGGGTGCCGCACTTTTGAACACCGGGGAGCTGTTTTTT.

The CDR3 is CASSLFGSNGYEQYF. In DNA form, the CDR3 reads TGTGCCAGCAGTTTATTTGGGTCCAACGGCTACGAGCAGTACTTC. The chain couples TRBV27 to TRBJ2-7; no reliable D call. CDR3 size: 15 residues. Trimming stripped 1 base from V and 3 bases from J, with 13 bases between. The germline CDR1 and CDR2 sequences are MNHEY and SMNVEV (reference sequence).

The chain has TRBV12-3 or TRBV12-4 and TRBJ1-2, with 8 bases fitting TRBD1. The CDR3 is 14 residues long. The V and J ends lost 5 bases and 8 bases, in that order; junction bases with no gene match: 10. CDR3 bases: TGTGCCAGCAGTCCGACAGGGGCCTCTACCGGCTACACCTTC. Residues: CASSPTGASTGYTF.

This sequence joins TRBV9 and TRBJ2-5, with 9 positions matching TRBD2. Germline V lookup: CDR1 SGDLS, CDR2 YYNGEE. The CDR3 totals 15 residues. Trimming cost V 3 bases and J 4 bases; bases outside gene matches: 7. This chain's CDR3 is CASSASGTSLETQYF. CDR3 sequence (DNA): TGTGCCAGCAGCGCCTCAGGGACTAGCCTAGAGACCCAGTACTTC.

The sample holds many counts of this clonotype. The chain is built from TRBV29-1 and TRBJ2-7, with 10 bases matching TRBD2. The CDR3 contains 13 residues. CDR1 and CDR2 from the germline V gene are SQVTM and ANQGSEA. V was pared by 4 bases and J by 5 bases, with 5 bases of the junction left unmatched. The CDR3 sequence is CSVVASGRNEQYF. CDR3 DNA sequence: TGCAGCGTTGTAGCTAGCGGGAGAAACGAGCAGTACTTC.

This clonotype was seen many times. The V gene is TRBV5-1, the J gene TRBJ2-7, with 7 bases fitting TRBD1. Germline V gene data show CDR1 as SGHRS and CDR2 as YFSETQ. The CDR3 sequence is 12 residues long. J gave up 5 bases and V 1 base, and 0 bases lay outside the gene matches. The CDR3 DNA reads TGCGCCAGCAGCTTGACAGGGGACGAGCAGTACTTC. The encoded protein is CASSLTGDEQYF. Looking up the rest from reference TRBV5-1 and TRBJ2-7 gives the full variable domain: KAGVTQTPRYLIKTRGQQVTLSCSPISGHRSVSWYQQTPGQGLQFLFEYFSETQRNKGNFPGRFSGRQFSNSRSEMNVSTLELGDSALYLCASSLTGDEQYFGPGTRLTVT.

This clonotype was picked up many times. The gene calls are TRBV2 and TRBJ1-1; D may be TRBD1 (5 bases). The CDR3 totals 14 residues. V was trimmed by 3 bases and J by 2 bases, leaving 10 bases between them. Germline V CDR1 and CDR2: SNHLY, FYNNEI. CDR3 residues: CASSERGSNTEAFF. The CDR3 DNA sequence: TGTGCCAGCAGTGAGAGGGGCTCTAACACTGAAGCTTTCTTT. The full variable domain, rest sourced from reference TRBV2 and TRBJ1-1, is EPEVTQTPSHQVTQMGQEVILRCVPISNHLYFYWYRQILGQKVEFLVSFYNNEISEKSEIFDDQFSVERPDGSNFTLKIRSTKLEDSAMYFCASSERGSNTEAFFGQGTRLTVV.

The rearrangement joins TRBV9 to TRBJ2-2, with TRBD2 matching 7 bases. The CDR3 contains 17 residues. The V segment lost 0 bases and the J segment 4 bases; nucleotides outside the gene matches: 9. Looked up from germline, CDR1 is SGDLS and CDR2 is YYNGEE. The CDR3, as DNA: TGTGCCAGCAGCGTAGATGCTAGCGGAATTATCACCGGGGAGCTGTTTTTT. Amino acid sequence: CASSVDASGIITGELFF.

The CDR3 spells CASSLGKGGFGNQPQHF. The CDR3 nucleotides are TGTGCCAGCAGCTTAGGGAAGGGGGGGTTTGGGAATCAGCCCCAGCATTTT. This sequence joins TRBV7-9 and TRBJ1-5, with D maybe TRBD1 (6 bases). CDR3 length: 17 residues. Germline CDR1 and CDR2: SEHNR and FQNEAQ (reference sequence). V was cut by 1 base and J by 4 bases, with 17 bases left in between. Full variable domain (missing parts from reference TRBV7-9 and TRBJ1-5): DTGVSQNPRHKITKRGQNVTFRCDPISEHNRLYWYRQTLGQGPEFLTYFQNEAQLEKSRLLSDRFSAERPKGSFSTLEIQRTEQGDSAMYLCASSLGKGGFGNQPQHFGDGTRLSIL.

This chain joins TRBV6-5 and TRBJ2-5; D call uncertain. Trimming took 2 bases from V and 3 from J, leaving 16 bases between them. The CDR3 is made up of 16 amino acids. Germline V lookup: CDR1 MNHEY, CDR2 SVGAGI. The CDR3 loop reads CASSYIFGEREETQYF. Here the CDR3 DNA reads TGTGCCAGCAGTTACATTTTCGGCGAGAGAGAAGAGACCCAGTACTTC.

This clonotype was observed at least ten times. This chain uses TRBV28 with TRBJ1-5; the D is unclear. The CDR3 contains 12 residues. From germline, CDR1 is MDHEN and CDR2 SYDVKM. Trimming stripped 5 bases from V and 9 bases from J, with 11 bases between. The chain's CDR3 is CASSTGWWPQHF. The CDR3 DNA follows: TGTGCCAGCAGTACTGGGTGGTGGCCCCAGCATTTT.

The table lists this clonotype with many counts. The CDR3 DNA is TGTGCCAGCACCGAACCAGAAAAAACCCCGGATGAGCAGTTCTTC. Amino acid sequence: CASTEPEKTPDEQFF. This chain uses TRBV2 with TRBJ2-1; the D is unclear. CDR1 SNHLY and CDR2 FYNNEI come from the germline V gene. Trimming took off 7 bases at V and 8 bases at J, with 21 bases between the two ends. The CDR3 has 15 residues. The full variable domain, rest sourced from reference TRBV2 and TRBJ2-1, is EPEVTQTPSHQVTQMGQEVILRCVPISNHLYFYWYRQILGQKVEFLVSFYNNEISEKSEIFDDQFSVERPDGSNFTLKIRSTKLEDSAMYFCASTEPEKTPDEQFFGPGTRLTVL.

This clonotype has ten or more counts. This chain joins TRBV18 and TRBJ2-5; D unresolved. V lost 2 bases to trimming and J lost 2 bases, with 12 bases between them. Germline values: CDR1 KGHSH, CDR2 LQKENI. This CDR3 has 15 residues. As DNA, the CDR3 is TGTGCCAGCTCACCATCGGCAGGTCGTCAAGAGACCCAGTACTTC. Protein product: CASSPSAGRQETQYF.

This clonotype was counted many times. The rearrangement uses TRBV27 and TRBJ1-1; D gene unclear. With 2 bases removed from V and 7 bases from J, the gap between germline ends came to 17 bases. Germline V gene lookup returns CDR1 MNHEY and CDR2 SMNVEV (reference sequence). The CDR3 consists of 15 residues. CDR3: CASSLVRSLGDEAFF. CDR3 nucleotides: TGTGCCAGCAGTTTAGTAAGGTCCTTGGGCGATGAAGCTTTCTTT.

This clonotype was detected many times. This chain joins TRBV6-6 and TRBJ2-1; 10 bases fit TRBD2. Germline values: CDR1 MNHNY, CDR2 SVGAGI (reference sequence). The CDR3 is 18 residues long. Trimming at V came to 0 bases and at J to 0 bases, leaving 5 bases not matched to a gene. The CDR3 loop is CASSYSSAGGPSYNEQFF. DNA of the CDR3: TGTGCCAGCAGTTACTCCTCAGCGGGAGGGCCCTCCTACAATGAGCAGTTCTTC.

There are a few counts of this clonotype. The rearrangement uses TRBV4-2 and TRBJ2-5, with TRBD2 identical over 8 bases. The J segment lost 7 bases and the V segment lost 0 bases, leaving 10 bases of the junction unmatched. Germline-derived CDR1 and CDR2 are LGHNA and YNFKEQ. The CDR3 loop spans 16 amino acids. CDR3 in DNA: TGTGCCAGCAGCCAAGAAGGGGTAGCGGGGTTTGGGACCCAGTACTTC. It yields the protein CASSQEGVAGFGTQYF.

About this clonotype: This could be a read error, since a much larger clone is one nucleotide away. The chain has TRBV12-3 or TRBV12-4 and TRBJ2-3; 11 bases fit TRBD1. This CDR3 is 15 amino acids long. For the CDR3, the DNA is TGTGCCAGCAGTACGGACAGGGGGCGCACAGAGACGCAGTATTTT. It is translated as CASSTDRGRTETQYF.

CDR3 bases: TGCAGCGTAGCCGGGACAGGGTTGTTTGAGACCCAGTACTTC. This translates into CSVAGTGLFETQYF. The chain combines TRBV29-1 with TRBJ2-5; TRBD1 matches at 9 bases. The trim removed 6 bases at V and 5 bases at J, leaving 10 bases unmatched. The length of the CDR3 is 14 residues. The germline V gene has CDR1 SQVTM and CDR2 ANQGSEA. Filled out from reference TRBV29-1 and TRBJ2-5, the complete variable domain reads SAVISQKPSRDICQRGTSLTIQCQVDSQVTMMFWYRQQPGQSLTLIATANQGSEATYESGFVIDKFPISRPNLTFSTLTVSNMSPEDSSIYLCSVAGTGLFETQYFGPGTRLLVL.

This clonotype was found a few times. V and J are TRBV28 and TRBJ2-4; D is uncertain. CDR1 MDHEN and CDR2 SYDVKM come from the germline V gene. This CDR3 is built from 12 residues. Trimming removed 5 bases at V and 2 bases at J, with 4 bases between. DNA for the CDR3: TGTGCCAGCAGTCCCCCCAAAAACATTCAGTACTTC. Translation: CASSPPKNIQYF. The full variable domain, rest sourced from reference TRBV28 and TRBJ2-4, is DVKVTQSSRYLVKRTGEKVFLECVQDMDHENMFWYRQDPGLGLRLIYFSYDVKMKEKGDIPEGYSVSREKKERFSLILESASTNQTSMYLCASSPPKNIQYFGAGTRLSVL.